This T cell receptor (beta chain) was recovered during a study of brain T cells in children with intractable seizures. For this clone: Its cognate antigen is unknown.

Documented time point: blood from clinic visit 5 months post-surgery; TSC patient then seizure free. Surgery cases with the highest brain T cell transcript signatures were chosen for sequencing. Pre-surgery treatment included at least one anti-epileptic drug. CDR1 and CDR2 from the germline V gene are SNHLY and FYNNEI. J was trimmed by 6 bases and V by 6 bases; bases with no gene match: 11. The CDR3 is 15 amino acids. Study-wide points: Only CDR3 sequence similarity suggested viral specificity, without known HCMV serostatus. Clones missing pre-surgery may reflect undersampling of that blood sample.

Clones were read by immunoSEQ multiplex PCR, and TCRdb kept only the in-frame ones, dropping some. The table has about 340,000 clones, nearly 95% seen once. The sequence came from a boy younger than two with tuberous sclerosis and intractable seizures. The V gene is TRBV2, the J gene TRBJ1-2; the match to TRBD1 covers 9 bases. Sequenced here: peripheral blood, sampled more than 4 months after surgery. CDR3 coding DNA: TGTGCCAGCAGAGCTACAACAGGGGGCGTTAATGGCTACACCTTC. It specifies CASRATTGGVNGYTF.